Given below is one TCR beta chain in context. What antigen it recognizes has not been identified. No qualities accompany the bases; no much larger clone lies one base away. Using the deep immunoSEQ assay, multiplex PCR amplified TCR CDR3 regions from genomic DNA. Extracted genomic DNA from each cell subset was distributed evenly across all wells of several immunoSEQ 96-well plates, and each plate was treated as a replicate. Each replicate PCR for unsorted PBMC received approximately 300 ng genomic DNA, equal to about 30,000 T cell genomes. Ten immunoSEQ deep assay plates were used to sequence unsorted PBMC genomic DNA. Purified libraries were measured with a Qubit 3.0 fluorometer, size-checked on a Bioanalyzer 2100, and measured again with the KAPA Library Quantification kit. Every immunoSEQ 96-well plate was sequenced on a separate single-read 150-cycle Illumina NextSeq 550 flow cell. Processing in the source paper ran as follows. Because the immunoSEQ output included only junctional sequences and no quality scores, the filtering could not be the same as the filtering used for full-length reads. Sequences were annotated with PyIR, a Python wrapper for IgBLAST v1.9, using IMGT germline references to assign V/J genes and CDR3. Reads were filtered out if the reads had weak V/J assignments (E-value above 1e-6), no CDR3, stop codons, out-of-frame junctions, or ambiguous translated residues. V3J clonotypes were defined as sequences sharing the same inferred V gene, J gene, and CDR3 amino acid sequence. Percentage overlap between repertoires was computed as shared unique clonotypes divided by the size of the smaller repertoire. RTK rarefaction, the Chao1 estimator, and Recon v2.1 estimates of unobserved clonotypes were used to assess repertoire richness. Here the immuneACCESS table is served through TCRdb, limited to in-frame sequences with V and J called. Missing clones are a known gap in these copies; in checked studies unresolved V genes cover under half, and the rest lacks a known reason. V, J and clone size were drawn from that table, and D and trimming were deduced from the DNA. Here the sample has about half a million clones; more than 65% occur a single time. The ten top clones hold approximately 13% of the sample.

The sample is drawn from a study of shared clonotypes between healthy human individuals (dated by TCRdb to the early 2020s). Background on the whole study: The cohort included three men and a couple of women between 18 and 49 years of age. To estimate repertoire size and how much clonotype sharing occurs between individuals, the study deeply sequenced the blood TCR repertoires of five healthy adults. Different laboratories and diverse techniques were used to prepare libraries and sequence TCR repertoires, to increase sequencing depth and limit assay-specific biases. Each donor's leukapheresis produced roughly between roughly 0.94 and 9.5 billion PBMCs. General study outcomes and caveats: Sampling was restricted to blood, and TCR repertoires in tissues likely differ from the TCR repertoires found in blood. Pairwise subsampling led to the expectation that sequencing depth would affect the degree of clonotype sharing among donors. Because the study included a small number of donors, the genetic and exposure-history diversity represented was limited.

Sequences SEHNR (CDR1) and FQNEAQ (CDR2) are obtained from the germline V gene (reference sequence). Measured from the cysteine to the phenylalanine, the CDR3 is 15 residues long. CDR3 DNA only is kept here, 45 bases in frame from base 1. V is trimmed back by 5 bases and J by 3 bases, and the junction contains 7 bases that no gene match accounts for. The donors were healthy, HIV-negative adults who had no recently reported acute infections or vaccinations. Every donor was a Caucasian adult living in Nashville, Tennessee, USA. In the unsorted samples, 70 million to 90 million PBMCs were counted, and genomic DNA was extracted using the QIAamp DNA Blood Mini kit. After blood collection by leukapheresis, PBMCs were isolated using Ficoll-Histopaque density gradient centrifugation and then cryopreserved in the vapor phase of liquid nitrogen.

The specimen was PBMCs. This receptor was identified in a middle-aged woman in good health. Some clones in this sample may be carry-over from other donors' samples. Recombination connected TRBV7-9 to TRBJ2-5, with 9 central nucleotides matching TRBD2. The DNA reads TGTGCCAGCAGCGGGGGACTAGCCTTGGAAGAGACCCAGTACTTC. This is translated as CASSGGLALEETQYF.